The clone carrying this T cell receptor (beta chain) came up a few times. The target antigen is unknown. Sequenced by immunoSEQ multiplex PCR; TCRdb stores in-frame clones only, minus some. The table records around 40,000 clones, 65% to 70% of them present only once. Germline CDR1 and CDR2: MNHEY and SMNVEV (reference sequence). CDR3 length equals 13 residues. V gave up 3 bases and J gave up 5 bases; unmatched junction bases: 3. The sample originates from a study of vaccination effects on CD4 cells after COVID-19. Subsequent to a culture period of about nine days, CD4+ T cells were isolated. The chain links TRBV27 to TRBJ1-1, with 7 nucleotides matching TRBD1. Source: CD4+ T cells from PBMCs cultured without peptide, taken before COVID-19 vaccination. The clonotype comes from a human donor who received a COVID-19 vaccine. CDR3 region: CASSLTGRTEAFF. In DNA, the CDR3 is TGTGCCAGCAGTTTGACAGGGAGGACTGAAGCTTTCTTT.